This record covers a single T cell receptor beta chain. As yet, its antigen is unknown. Sequencing used immunoSEQ multiplex PCR; TCRdb keeps in-frame clones, though not all of them. The sample lists 150,000 to 200,000 clones, 85% to 95% occurring once. This entry comes from a study of T cell responses to AZD1222 COVID-19 vaccine. Study at large: Pooling of second doses given at about 4 or about 12 weeks was done. Findings and limits, study-wide: Nearly half of spike-specific TCRs reportedly target unmutated variant regions.

Germline CDR1 is LNHDA and CDR2 is SQIVND (reference sequence). The CDR3 covers 16 residues. Trimming took off 7 bases at V and 4 bases at J, with 22 bases between the two ends. The chain combines TRBV19 with TRBJ1-2; D ambiguous. The receptor was isolated from an adult in good health. The sequences come from peripheral blood, collected on day 0 of AZD1222 vaccination. The CDR3 region is CASIPDGGLYAYGYTF. DNA of the CDR3: TGTGCCAGTATCCCAGACGGAGGCCTCTATGCCTATGGCTACACCTTC. Complete variable domain (other parts from reference TRBV19 and TRBJ1-2): DGGITQSPKYLFRKEGQNVTLSCEQNLNHDAMYWYRQDPGQGLRLIYYSQIVNDFQKGDIAEGYSVSREKKESFPLTVTSAQKNPTAFYLCASIPDGGLYAYGYTFGSGTRLTVV.